This entry features one T cell receptor gamma chain sequence. Its antigen is not known. The CDR3 has 15 residues. The V segment lost 3 bases and the J segment 0 bases; nucleotides outside the gene matches: 4. The germline V gene has CDR1 VENAVY and CDR2 YDSYNSRV. The record originates from a study of Vδ1+ human thymocytes. Sequences come from RNA converted to cDNA by reverse transcription. Pooled V-gene forward primers with one constant-region reverse primer generated the CDR3 amplicons by multiplex PCR. With CATT, TCRdb re-called clones from the multiplex PCR reads. The profile shows about 23,000 gamma-chain clones, roughly an eighth of them singletons. Study observations and caveats: Thymic TRG and TRD repertoires appeared highly polyclonal, with Gaussian CDR3 length distributions.

This chain uses TRGV8 with TRGJP1. Source material: Vdelta1+ gamma-delta thymocytes from the thymus. Subset meaning: FACS-sorted CD3+ TCRalphabeta- TCRVdelta1+ TCRVdelta2- thymocytes. This receptor was taken from a child less than two years old who had congenital heart surgery. DNA of the CDR3: TGTGCCACCTGGGATTCCTATACCACTGGTTGGTTCAAGATATTT. This sequence encodes CATWDSYTTGWFKIF.